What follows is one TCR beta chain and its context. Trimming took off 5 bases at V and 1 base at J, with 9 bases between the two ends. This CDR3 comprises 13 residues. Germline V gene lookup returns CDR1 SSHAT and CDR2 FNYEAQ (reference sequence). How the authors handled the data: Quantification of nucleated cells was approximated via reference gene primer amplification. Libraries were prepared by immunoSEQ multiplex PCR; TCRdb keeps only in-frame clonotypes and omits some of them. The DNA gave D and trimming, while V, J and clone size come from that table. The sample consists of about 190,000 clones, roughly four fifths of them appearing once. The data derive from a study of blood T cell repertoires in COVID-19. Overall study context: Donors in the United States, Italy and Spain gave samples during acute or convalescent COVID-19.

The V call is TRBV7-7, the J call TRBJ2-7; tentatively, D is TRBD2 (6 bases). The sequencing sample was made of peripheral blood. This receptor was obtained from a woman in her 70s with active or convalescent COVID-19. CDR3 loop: CASSPAGSYEQYF. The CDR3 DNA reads TGTGCCAGCAGCCCCGCGGGGTCCTACGAGCAGTACTTC.